This TCR beta chain originates from a study of blood T cell repertoires in COVID-19. For the study at large: Sites in the United States, Italy and Spain provided acute and convalescent COVID-19 samples. PBMCs, B-cell-depleted T cells, or T cells were the source of the cDNA or gDNA that made up the material.

As originally analysed: Amplification from reference gene primers served as the basis for estimated nucleated cell counts. Profiled with immunoSEQ multiplex PCR; TCRdb holds only in-frame clones, not every one. That table supplies the V and J calls and clone size; D and trimming were determined from the DNA. The sample consists of approximately 210,000 clones, about nine tenths of them appearing once. V dropped 0 bases and J dropped 1; count of bases not matched to a gene: 7. The CDR3 is 18 residues long. Germline V CDR1 and CDR2: SGHNT, YYREEE (reference sequence). The origin of this receptor is a woman aged 40 to 50 with acute or convalescent COVID-19. The sample comprised peripheral blood. The chain links TRBV5-4 to TRBJ2-3; TRBD2 agrees at 11 bases. The CDR3 here is CASSLVVVTSGGTDTQYF. CDR3 nucleotide sequence: TGTGCCAGCAGCTTGGTGGTGGTGACTAGCGGGGGCACAGATACGCAGTATTTT.